This passage covers 9 T cell receptor beta chains from one sample sequenced in a study of blood T cell repertoires in COVID-19. Here immunoSEQ multiplex PCR was the method, and the copy in TCRdb shows in-frame clones only, minus some. The sample contains 60,000 or so clones, around nine tenths of which appear only once. The sample consisted of peripheral blood. The origin of the receptors is a man between 60 and 75 years old with acute or convalescent COVID-19.

The chain is built from TRBV27 and TRBJ1-6; perhaps TRBD1 as D (6 bases). Trimming took off 2 bases at V and 10 bases at J, with 21 bases between the two ends. The CDR3 is made up of 17 amino acids. Germline V CDR1 and CDR2: MNHEY, SMNVEV (reference sequence). The CDR3 protein is CASSLGGRGPGGSPLHF. CDR3 in DNA: TGTGCCAGCAGTTTAGGGGGGCGGGGGCCGGGGGGCTCACCCCTCCACTTT.

This chain uses TRBV7-3 with TRBJ2-1, with TRBD2 matching over 8 bases. J was trimmed by 4 bases and V by 5 bases; bases with no gene match: 13. This CDR3 has 17 residues. Germline lookup yields CDR1 SGHTA and CDR2 FQGTGA. The CDR3: CASSPHRLARNYNEQFF. The CDR3 nucleotides are TGTGCCAGCAGCCCCCATCGACTAGCGAGAAATTACAATGAGCAGTTCTTC.

The rearrangement links TRBV5-8 to TRBJ2-7; 9 bases agree with TRBD1. J was trimmed by 2 bases and V by 6 bases; bases with no gene match: 9. Germline V CDR1 and CDR2: SGHTS, YDEGEE. This CDR3 has 15 amino acids. CDR3 DNA sequence: TGTGCCAGCACGGTTCGACAGGGGGGGGCCTACGAGCAGTACTTC. It specifies CASTVRQGGAYEQYF.

This chain connects TRBV30 to TRBJ2-2, with a tentative D call TRBD1 (6 bases). Trimming took off 3 bases at V and 3 bases at J, with 11 bases between the two ends. Germline V gives CDR1 GTSNPN, CDR2 SVGIG (reference sequence). This CDR3 has 14 amino acids. This CDR3 is CAWSRGTHTGELFF. The DNA for the CDR3 is TGTGCCTGGAGCAGGGGAACTCACACCGGGGAGCTGTTTTTT.

The chain couples TRBV10-1 to TRBJ2-1; 7 bases are a match to TRBD1. Germline V lookup: CDR1 WNHNN, CDR2 SYGVQD (reference sequence). The length of the CDR3 is 15 residues. V trimming: 3 bases; J trimming: 5 bases; junction bases outside the gene matches: 7. This chain's CDR3 is CASSDPGTADNEQFF. The DNA for the CDR3 is TGCGCCAGCAGTGATCCCGGGACAGCGGACAATGAGCAGTTCTTC.

The chain carries TRBV5-4 and TRBJ2-3; 12 nucleotides align to TRBD2. CDR3 length: 16 residues. Germline CDR1 reads SGHNT; CDR2 reads YYREEE (reference sequence). Trimming at V came to 4 bases and at J to 6 bases, leaving 9 bases not matched to a gene. CDR3: CASSPRLAGVFDTQYF. CDR3 DNA: TGTGCCAGCAGCCCGAGACTAGCGGGAGTGTTTGATACGCAGTATTTT.

The chain uses TRBV3-1 (or the pseudogene TRBV3-2) and TRBJ2-3; possible D gene TRBD2, 6 bases. V lost 0 bases and J lost 3, with 10 bases in between. CDR1 is LGHDT and CDR2 is YNNKEL in the germline V gene (reference sequence). The CDR3 spans 15 residues. As DNA, the CDR3 is TGTGCCAGCAGCCAAGACGGGAGAAGGACAGATACGCAGTATTTT. Amino acids: CASSQDGRRTDTQYF.

This clone was observed once. The rearrangement links TRBV2 to TRBJ2-6, with 7 bases that match TRBD1. The J segment lost 3 bases and the V segment lost 5 bases, leaving 7 bases of the junction unmatched. Germline V gives CDR1 SNHLY, CDR2 FYNNEI. The CDR3 is 16 amino acids. The CDR3 region has the DNA TGTGCCAGCAGTCTTATAGGGGGCGTTGGGGCCAACGTCCTGACTTTC. It translates to CASSLIGGVGANVLTF. Filled out from reference TRBV2 and TRBJ2-6, the complete variable domain reads EPEVTQTPSHQVTQMGQEVILRCVPISNHLYFYWYRQILGQKVEFLVSFYNNEISEKSEIFDDQFSVERPDGSNFTLKIRSTKLEDSAMYFCASSLIGGVGANVLTFGAGSRLTVL.

V is TRBV30 and J is TRBJ2-1, with a weak D call TRBD2 (6 bases). V gave up 5 bases and J gave up 5 bases, with 19 bases separating them. Germline CDR1 and CDR2: GTSNPN and SVGIG (reference sequence). The CDR3 is 15 amino acids. The CDR3: CAWSPWGEFDNEQFF. CDR3 nucleotides: TGTGCCTGGTCCCCCTGGGGGGAGTTTGACAATGAGCAGTTCTTC.